The 3 T cell receptor beta chains reported below all come from one sample, sequenced in a study of shared T cell receptors in the human thymus. Repertoires were generated with immunoSEQ multiplex PCR, while TCRdb's copy carries only in-frame clones and drops some. The data contain hundreds of thousands of clones, 87% of them singletons. Another study also made use of these data, one on human thymus T cells.

Sequenced input: thymocytes. The receptors were gathered from a boy under two years old with a congenital heart defect.

The chain combines TRBV27 with TRBJ1-4; the match to TRBD1 covers 7 bases. The CDR3 spans 16 residues. CDR1 MNHEY and CDR2 SMNVEV come from the germline V gene (reference sequence). Trimming removed 2 bases from V and 3 bases from J; junction bases left unmatched: 6. CDR3 bases: TGTGCCAGCAGTTTAGACAGGGTCGGGGCTAATGAAAAACTGTTTTTT. It specifies CASSLDRVGANEKLFF.

CDR3 amino acids: CASSLDNRTSGRSPYEQYF. CDR3 nucleotide sequence: TGTGCCAGCAGCTTAGATAACAGGACTAGCGGGAGGAGTCCCTACGAGCAGTACTTC. The chain has TRBV7-2 and TRBJ2-7; 14 bases fit TRBD2. CDR3 length equals 19 residues. Germline V gives CDR1 SGHTA, CDR2 FQGNSA. Trimming removed 1 base from V and 2 bases from J; junction bases left unmatched: 10. The entire variable domain, with the rest obtained from reference TRBV7-2 and TRBJ2-7, is as follows: GAGVSQSPSNKVTEKGKDVELRCDPISGHTALYWYRQSLGQGLEFLIYFQGNSAPDKSGLPSDRFSAERTGGSVSTLTIQRTQQEDSAVYLCASSLDNRTSGRSPYEQYFGPGTRLTVT.

The chain couples TRBV27 to TRBJ2-5; 7 bases align to TRBD2. There are 11 residues in the CDR3. Germline V gives CDR1 MNHEY, CDR2 SMNVEV (reference sequence). V lost 9 bases and J lost 3; bases outside the gene matches: 1. The CDR3 sequence is CARGGEETQYF. Written as DNA, the CDR3 is TGTGCCAGGGGGGGGGAAGAGACCCAGTACTTC.